This T cell receptor beta chain comes out of a study of control samples from healthy donors and cancer patients. Profiled with immunoSEQ multiplex PCR; TCRdb holds only in-frame clones, not every one. The sample has approximately 70,000 clones, 75% to 85% seen once. Germline V gene sequence: CDR1 SGHVS, CDR2 FQNEAQ. This CDR3 is built from 16 residues. V lost 5 bases and J lost 0, with 16 bases in between. The TCR was taken from a man aged 60 to 69 in good health. The V gene is TRBV7-8, the J gene TRBJ1-2; D might be TRBD1 (5 bases). The specimen sequenced was blood. The CDR3 region has the DNA TGTGCCAGCAGCCTCCTCGGGGGGGTGTCTAACTATGGCTACACCTTC. This sequence encodes CASSLLGGVSNYGYTF.